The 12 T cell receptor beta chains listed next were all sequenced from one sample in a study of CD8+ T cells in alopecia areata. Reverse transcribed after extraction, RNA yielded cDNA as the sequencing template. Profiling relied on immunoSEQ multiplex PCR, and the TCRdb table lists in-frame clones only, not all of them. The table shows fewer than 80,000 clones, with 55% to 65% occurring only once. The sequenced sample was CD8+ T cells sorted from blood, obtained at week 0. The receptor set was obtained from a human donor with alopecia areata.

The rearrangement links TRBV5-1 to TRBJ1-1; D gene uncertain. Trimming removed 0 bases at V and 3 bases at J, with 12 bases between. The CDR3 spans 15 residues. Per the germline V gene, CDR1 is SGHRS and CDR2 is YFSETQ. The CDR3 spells CASSLGEPLDTEAFF. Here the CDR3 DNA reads TGCGCCAGCAGCTTGGGGGAGCCCCTGGACACTGAAGCTTTCTTT.

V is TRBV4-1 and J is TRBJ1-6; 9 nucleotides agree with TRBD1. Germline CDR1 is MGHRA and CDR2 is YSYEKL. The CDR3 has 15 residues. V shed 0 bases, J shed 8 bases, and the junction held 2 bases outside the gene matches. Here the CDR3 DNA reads TGCGCCAGCAGCCAAGATTGGACAGGGGATTCACCCCTCCACTTT. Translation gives CASSQDWTGDSPLHF.

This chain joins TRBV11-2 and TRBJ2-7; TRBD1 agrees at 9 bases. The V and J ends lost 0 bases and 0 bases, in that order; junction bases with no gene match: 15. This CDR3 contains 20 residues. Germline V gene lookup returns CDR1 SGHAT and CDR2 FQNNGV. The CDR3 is CASSLDLGTGTILSSYEQYF. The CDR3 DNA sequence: TGTGCCAGCAGCTTAGATCTAGGGACAGGGACCATTTTAAGCTCCTACGAGCAGTACTTC.

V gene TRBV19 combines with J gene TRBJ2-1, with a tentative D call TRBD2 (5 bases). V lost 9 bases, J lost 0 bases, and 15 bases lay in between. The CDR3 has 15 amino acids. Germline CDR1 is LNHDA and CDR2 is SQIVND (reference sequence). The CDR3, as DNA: TGTGCCAGCTGCTCCGAGAGGGCCTCCTACAATGAGCAGTTCTTC. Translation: CASCSERASYNEQFF.

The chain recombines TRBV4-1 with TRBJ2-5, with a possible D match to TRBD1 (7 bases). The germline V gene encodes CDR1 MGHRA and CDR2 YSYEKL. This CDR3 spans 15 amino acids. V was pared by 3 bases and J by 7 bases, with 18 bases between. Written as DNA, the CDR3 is TGCGCCAGCAGCCAGGCGGGACAGCCTTCGGGGACCCAGTACTTC. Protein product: CASSQAGQPSGTQYF.

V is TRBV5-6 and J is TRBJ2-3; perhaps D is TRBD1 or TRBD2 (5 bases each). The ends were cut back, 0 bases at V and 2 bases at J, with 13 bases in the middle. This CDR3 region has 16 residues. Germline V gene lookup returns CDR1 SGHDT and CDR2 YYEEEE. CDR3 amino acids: CASSLVGDGYTDTQYF. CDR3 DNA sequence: TGTGCCAGCAGCTTGGTTGGGGACGGGTACACAGATACGCAGTATTTT. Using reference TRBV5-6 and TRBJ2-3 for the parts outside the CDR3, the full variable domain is DAGVTQSPTHLIKTRGQQVTLRCSPKSGHDTVSWYQQALGQGPQFIFQYYEEEERQRGNFPDRFSGHQFPNYSSELNVNALLLGDSALYLCASSLVGDGYTDTQYFGPGTRLTVL.

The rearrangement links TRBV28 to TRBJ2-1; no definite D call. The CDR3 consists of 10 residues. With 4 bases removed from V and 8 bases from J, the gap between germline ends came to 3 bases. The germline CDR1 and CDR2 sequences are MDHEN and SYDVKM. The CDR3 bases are TGTGCCAGCAGTTACGATGAGCAGTTCTTC. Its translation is CASSYDEQFF.

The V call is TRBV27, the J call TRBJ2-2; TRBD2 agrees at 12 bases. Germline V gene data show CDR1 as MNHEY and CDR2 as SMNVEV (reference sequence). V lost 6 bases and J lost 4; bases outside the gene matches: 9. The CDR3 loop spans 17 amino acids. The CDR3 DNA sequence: TGTGCCAGCAGCTATCTAGCGGGAGGGCAGAGCACCGGGGAGCTGTTTTTT. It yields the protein CASSYLAGGQSTGELFF.

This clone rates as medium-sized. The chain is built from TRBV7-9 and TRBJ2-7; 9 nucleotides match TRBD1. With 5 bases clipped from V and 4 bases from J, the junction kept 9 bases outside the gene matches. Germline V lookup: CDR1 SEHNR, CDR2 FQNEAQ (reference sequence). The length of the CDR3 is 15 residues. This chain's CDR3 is CASSPLDRGGYEQYF. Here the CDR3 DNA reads TGTGCCAGCAGCCCCCTGGACAGGGGCGGATACGAGCAGTACTTC.

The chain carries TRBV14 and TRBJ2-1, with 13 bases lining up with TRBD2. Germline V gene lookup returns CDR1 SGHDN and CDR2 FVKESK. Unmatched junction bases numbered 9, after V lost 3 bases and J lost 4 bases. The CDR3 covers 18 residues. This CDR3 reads CASSQAPGLAGWYNEQFF. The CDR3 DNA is TGTGCCAGCAGCCAGGCCCCGGGACTAGCGGGATGGTACAATGAGCAGTTCTTC.

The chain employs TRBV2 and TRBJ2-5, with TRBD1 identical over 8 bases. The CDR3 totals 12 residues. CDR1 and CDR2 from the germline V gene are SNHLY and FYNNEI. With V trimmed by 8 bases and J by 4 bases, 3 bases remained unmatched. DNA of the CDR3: TGTGCCAGCCGGACAGGGCGAGAGACCCAGTACTTC. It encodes CASRTGRETQYF. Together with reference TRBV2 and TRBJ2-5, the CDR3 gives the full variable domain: EPEVTQTPSHQVTQMGQEVILRCVPISNHLYFYWYRQILGQKVEFLVSFYNNEISEKSEIFDDQFSVERPDGSNFTLKIRSTKLEDSAMYFCASRTGRETQYFGPGTRLLVL.

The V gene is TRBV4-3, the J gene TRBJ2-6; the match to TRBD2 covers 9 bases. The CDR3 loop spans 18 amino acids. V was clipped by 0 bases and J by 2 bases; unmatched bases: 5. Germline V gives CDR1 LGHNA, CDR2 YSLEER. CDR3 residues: CASSQDFQRGAGANVLTF. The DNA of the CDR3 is TGCGCCAGCAGCCAAGATTTCCAGCGGGGGGCTGGGGCCAACGTCCTGACTTTC.